This T cell receptor (beta chain) was identified during a study of T-cell memory formation after mild COVID-19. Whole-study findings and limits: A balance of CD4 and CD8 characterized clones contracting day 15 to 85, whereas later expanders leaned CD4+.

The CDR3 is made up of 14 amino acids. The V end was cut by 2 bases, the J end by 3 bases, with 8 bases between. From germline, CDR1 is MNHEY and CDR2 SMNVEV (reference sequence). This clonotype turned up a few times. The antigen is undetermined. Via MiXCR, TCRdb re-called the 5' RACE reads, giving one row per CDR3 protein. In the table there are about 140,000 distinct CDR3 sequences, 13% to 15% of which are singletons. The TCR sequence derives from an adult woman who had mild COVID-19 (a few samples of this study predate the infection). Cell type and time point are not known. This chain uses TRBV27 with TRBJ1-5; D perhaps matches TRBD1 (6 bases). The source material was PBMCs or a T cell subset sorted from them (not recorded which). CDR3 amino acids: CASSLTGYNQPQHF. The CDR3 coding sequence is TGTGCCAGCAGTTTAACAGGGTACAATCAGCCCCAGCATTTT.